The 11 T cell receptor beta chains reported below all come from one sample, sequenced in a study of tumor-infiltrating lymphocytes in primary liver carcinoma. Out of unsorted whole blood came the blood RNA, and germline DNA was extracted as well. TCR beta cDNA was reverse-transcribed from 500 ng of total RNA. The reaction used a constant-region primer and ProtoScript II reverse transcriptase. It was through three nested multiplex PCR rounds of slightly modified ARM-PCR that TCR beta libraries arose. With TRBV1-TRBV30 forward primers and a C-beta reverse primer, the first two PCR rounds were run for 9 to 10 cycles each. TCRdb reprocessed the multiplex PCR reads via MiXCR and lists one record per CDR3 protein. The sample holds some 320,000 distinct CDR3 sequences, 65% seen once. Input material: peripheral blood. The receptors stem from a man aged 35-49 years with primary liver carcinoma and hepatitis B virus infection.

This sequence joins TRBV7-9 and TRBJ2-5, with TRBD2 matching 14 bases. The CDR3 extends over 18 amino acids. V was clipped by 4 bases and J by 7 bases; unmatched bases: 14. The germline gives CDR1 SEHNR, CDR2 FQNEAQ (reference sequence). CDR3 nucleotide sequence: TGTGCCAGCAGCTCCGCGGGGGGACTAGCGGGAGTTTCGGGGACCCAGTACTTC. Translation gives CASSSAGGLAGVSGTQYF.

Notes on this clonotype: Given a much more abundant clone one base away, this may be a read error. The chain employs TRBV6-6 and TRBJ2-3, with TRBD2 identical over 9 bases. The CDR3 is 16 amino acids. CDR1 and CDR2 from the germline V gene are MNHNY and SVGAGI (reference sequence). The chain's CDR3 is CASSPRVAGEQDTRYF. The CDR3 DNA follows: TGTGCCAGCAGCCCCCGGGTAGCGGGAGAACAAGATACGCGGTATTTT.

Concerning this clonotype itself: Just one base apart from a much larger clone, this may be a read error. The V gene is TRBV4-1, the J gene TRBJ2-1, with a tentative D call TRBD2 (6 bases). CDR1 and CDR2 from the germline V gene are MGHRA and YSYEKL. The CDR3 consists of 15 residues. The DNA for the CDR3 is TGCGCCAGCAGCCAAGGGGAGGCGTCCTACAATGAGCGGTTCTTC. Protein sequence: CASSQGEASYNERFF.

This clonotype showed up just once. V gene TRBV5-8 combines with J gene TRBJ1-5; maybe TRBD1 (6 bases). The V gene lost 2 bases and the J gene lost 6 bases, with 15 bases spanning the gap. The CDR3 is made up of 15 amino acids. The germline CDR1 and CDR2 sequences are SGHTS and YDEGEE. DNA for the CDR3: TGTGCCAGCAGCTTCCGGGGGGCGCTGGGTCAGCCCCAGCATTTT. Translation: CASSFRGALGQPQHF. The full variable domain, with the rest looked up from reference TRBV5-8 and TRBJ1-5, is EAGVTQSPTHLIKTRGQQATLRCSPISGHTSVYWYQQALGLGLQFLLWYDEGEERNRGNFPPRFSGRQFPNYSSELNVNALELEDSALYLCASSFRGALGQPQHFGDGTRLSIL.

The chain's CDR3 is CATSTDGDSETQYF. CDR3 in DNA: TGTGCCACCAGCACCGACGGAGACAGCGAGACCCAGTACTTC. This chain joins TRBV15 and TRBJ2-5; a possible D gene is TRBD1 (5 bases). The V gene's germline CDR1 is LNHNV and CDR2 YYDKDF (reference sequence). The CDR3 is made up of 14 amino acids. Trimming removed 4 bases at V and 5 bases at J, with 14 bases between.

Concerning this clonotype itself: Germline is not matched at one junction end, which may reflect a read error. V gene TRBV12-3 or TRBV12-4 combines with J gene TRBJ2-1, with 7 bases aligning to TRBD2. This CDR3 spans 14 amino acids. In DNA, the CDR3 is TGTGCCAACAGTTCGGGAGGCTCCTACAATGAGCAGTTCTTC. Translated, it gives CANSSGGSYNEQFF.

Regarding this clonotype: A much larger clone sits a single nucleotide away, making a read error possible. V and J are TRBV6-6 and TRBJ2-5; D is undetermined. The V gene's germline CDR1 is MNHNY and CDR2 SVGAGI (reference sequence). This CDR3 spans 11 amino acids. The CDR3 loop reads CASRQQETLYF. The CDR3 DNA reads as TGTGCCAGCAGACAGCAAGAGACCCTGTACTTC.

This clonotype was detected ten times or more. The V call is TRBV11-2, the J call TRBJ2-7, with a tentative D call TRBD1 (6 bases). CDR1 is SGHAT and CDR2 is FQNNGV in the germline V gene. V was shortened by 5 bases and J by 2 bases, with 13 bases between the two germline ends. This CDR3 spans 14 amino acids. The CDR3 region has the DNA TGTGCCAGCAGCCCCTCCGGACAGCCCTACGAGCAGTACTTC. This encodes CASSPSGQPYEQYF.

This clonotype was picked up a small number of times. J is TRBJ1-4 and V is TRBV5-4, with 7 nucleotides matching TRBD1. V was pared by 4 bases and J by 8 bases, with 8 bases of the junction left unmatched. The CDR3 loop spans 14 amino acids. Germline lookup yields CDR1 SGHNT and CDR2 YYREEE (reference sequence). CDR3 in amino acids: CASSPRQGGEKLFF. For the CDR3, the DNA is TGTGCCAGCAGCCCCAGACAGGGTGGGGAAAAACTGTTTTTT.

A word on this clonotype: A much more abundant neighbour one base away suggests this may be a read error. This rearrangement joins TRBV6-1 to TRBJ1-1, with D hard to call. V lost 6 bases to trimming and J lost 0 bases, with 8 bases between them. The CDR3 is 13 amino acids. CDR1 is MNHNS, CDR2 SASEGT, per germline. CDR3 amino acids: CASRQQLNTEAFF. For the CDR3, the DNA is TGTGCCAGCAGACAACAGTTGAACACTGAAGCTTTCTTT.

This clonotype was seen more than once but under ten times. This chain links TRBV7-8 with TRBJ2-1, with 11 positions matching TRBD2. Per germline, CDR1 SGHVS and CDR2 FQNEAQ. The CDR3 spans 17 residues. V lost 3 bases, J lost 3 bases, and 7 bases stayed unmatched. CDR3 DNA sequence: TGTGCCAGCAGCTTCCCGACTAGCGGGGAACACTACAATGAGCAGTTCTTC. Its protein is CASSFPTSGEHYNEQFF.